The 14 T cell receptor beta chains below all came from one sample that was sequenced in a study of blood T cells in healthy people across ages. Then a second PCR, running about 6 to 11 cycles, was carried out with a sample-barcoded 5' primer and a J-beta primer mix. Each CDR3 protein gets one entry after TCRdb re-called the 5' RACE reads with MiXCR. The sample includes approximately 1,700,000 distinct CDR3 sequences, more than 35% of them seen just once. The sequenced sample was blood. Source of these receptors: a human donor in good health.

This chain links TRBV29-1 with TRBJ1-6, with 8 nucleotides matching TRBD1. Unmatched junction bases numbered 7, after V lost 4 bases and J lost 8 bases. The CDR3 has 14 amino acids. The germline V gene encodes CDR1 SQVTM and CDR2 ANQGSEA. CDR3 DNA: TGCAGCGTTGCCCAGGGGGCTAACGATTCACCCCTCCACTTT. Translating it yields CSVAQGANDSPLHF. The full variable domain, its missing parts supplied by reference TRBV29-1 and TRBJ1-6, is SAVISQKPSRDICQRGTSLTIQCQVDSQVTMMFWYRQQPGQSLTLIATANQGSEATYESGFVIDKFPISRPNLTFSTLTVSNMSPEDSSIYLCSVAQGANDSPLHFGNGTRLTVT.

This clonotype occurred a few times. V and J are TRBV29-1 and TRBJ1-2; 7 bases align to TRBD1. The J segment lost 6 bases and the V segment lost 8 bases, leaving 9 bases of the junction unmatched. Germline V gene sequence: CDR1 SQVTM, CDR2 ANQGSEA. The CDR3 is 12 amino acids. The CDR3 region is CSSTTGFDGYTF. The CDR3 DNA is TGCAGCTCAACGACAGGGTTTGATGGCTACACCTTC.

The chain couples TRBV29-1 to TRBJ2-1; TRBD1 aligns across 12 bases. With V trimmed by 7 bases and J by 2 bases, 3 bases remained unmatched. The CDR3 contains 14 residues. Germline V lookup: CDR1 SQVTM, CDR2 ANQGSEA. The CDR3 loop reads CSGGTGGTYNEQFF. The CDR3 region has the DNA TGCAGCGGAGGGACAGGGGGCACCTACAATGAGCAGTTCTTC.

The chain is built from TRBV4-1 and TRBJ1-2; 10 bases map to TRBD1. Germline values: CDR1 MGHRA, CDR2 YSYEKL. The junction had 3 bases not matched to a gene; V was cut back by 1 base and J by 1 base. The CDR3 totals 16 residues. The CDR3: CASSQATGGRNYGYTF. For the CDR3, the DNA is TGCGCCAGCAGCCAAGCGACAGGGGGCCGTAACTATGGCTACACCTTC.

This rearrangement joins TRBV20-1 to TRBJ2-1; D is unclear. The CDR3 is 13 residues long. From germline, CDR1 is DFQATT and CDR2 SNEGSKA (reference sequence). V was cut by 0 bases and J by 8 bases, with 11 bases left in between. The CDR3 reads CSARDYRKDEQFF. Written as DNA, the CDR3 is TGCAGTGCTAGAGATTATCGAAAGGATGAGCAGTTCTTC.

In its sample, this clonotype was seen a few times. The CDR3 is CATAGRSSYEQYF. The CDR3 DNA follows: TGTGCCACTGCGGGGCGGAGCTCCTACGAGCAGTACTTC. This sequence joins TRBV7-2 and TRBJ2-7, with a tentative D call TRBD2 (6 bases). V lost 10 bases to trimming and J lost 0 bases, with 13 bases between them. CDR3 length: 13 amino acids. The germline V gene has CDR1 SGHTA and CDR2 FQGNSA.

The V call is TRBV29-1, the J call TRBJ1-5, with D unresolved. CDR1 is SQVTM and CDR2 is ANQGSEA in the germline V gene. The CDR3 has 14 residues. Trimming shortened V by 8 bases and J by 2 bases, and 16 bases separated the two germline ends. DNA of the CDR3: TGCAGCCCTGGACTTCTTGGCGGCAATCAGCCCCAGCATTTT. Its translation: CSPGLLGGNQPQHF.

The chain is built from TRBV9 and TRBJ2-7, with 12 bases matching TRBD2. From germline, CDR1 is SGDLS and CDR2 YYNGEE. J gave up 7 bases and V 0 bases, and 5 bases lay outside the gene matches. This CDR3 region has 15 residues. The CDR3 sequence is CASSVEAGLAGEQYF. The CDR3 DNA sequence: TGTGCCAGCAGCGTAGAGGCGGGACTAGCGGGTGAGCAGTACTTC.

Comment on this clonotype: Germline is not matched at one junction end, which may reflect a read error. The chain is built from TRBV12-3 or TRBV12-4 and TRBJ1-4; D perhaps matches TRBD1 (5 bases). The CDR3 totals 14 residues. CDR3 amino acids: CASTHTISGEKRFF. Written as DNA, the CDR3 is TGTGCCAGCACCCACACCATCTCGGGGGAAAAACGGTTTTTT.

The chain uses TRBV7-2 and TRBJ1-1; D might be TRBD1 (5 bases). CDR1 is SGHTA, CDR2 FQGNSA, per germline. CDR3 length: 14 residues. The V end lost 1 base, the J end lost 7 bases, and 13 bases lay between the germline ends. For the CDR3, the DNA is TGTGCCAGCAGCTTAGACTCGGGACGTTATGAAGCTTTCTTT. Its protein is CASSLDSGRYEAFF.

J is TRBJ1-2 and V is TRBV12-3 or TRBV12-4, with unresolved D. This CDR3 region has 15 residues. The V end was cut by 5 bases, the J end by 4 bases, with 17 bases between. The CDR3 sequence is CASSAVASAGYGYTF. Here the CDR3 DNA reads TGTGCCAGCAGTGCCGTCGCTTCGGCGGGCTATGGCTACACCTTC.

This clonotype has only a few counts. The chain employs TRBV6-1 and TRBJ2-4, with TRBD1 identical over 8 bases. V was pared by 6 bases and J by 3 bases, with 22 bases of the junction left unmatched. Germline lookup yields CDR1 MNHNS and CDR2 SASEGT. The CDR3 has 20 residues. Here the CDR3 DNA reads TGTGCCAGCAGCCAGGGGGCGGGGTTTCGCGGTTTTTCTGGCAAAAACATTCAGTACTTC. Protein sequence: CASSQGAGFRGFSGKNIQYF.

The gene calls are TRBV5-1 and TRBJ2-1; 8 positions agree with TRBD1. The CDR3 extends over 14 amino acids. Germline V gene data show CDR1 as SGHRS and CDR2 as YFSETQ. V gave up 5 bases and J gave up 5 bases; unmatched junction bases: 6. Here the CDR3 DNA reads TGCGCCAGCAGTCGGGACAGGTTAAACAATGAGCAGTTCTTC. Protein: CASSRDRLNNEQFF.

This chain links TRBV20-1 with TRBJ2-1; 7 bases match TRBD2. J was trimmed by 4 bases and V by 6 bases; bases with no gene match: 6. Germline V CDR1 and CDR2: DFQATT, SNEGSKA (reference sequence). CDR3 length equals 13 residues. The CDR3 spells CSAVVGGYNEQFF. CDR3 nucleotide sequence: TGCAGTGCCGTCGTGGGGGGGTACAATGAGCAGTTCTTC.